This record concerns one T cell receptor beta chain sequence. Assay used: immunoSEQ multiplex PCR; TCRdb lists only in-frame clones, some missing. The sample includes about 62,000 clones, 70% to 90% of them seen just once. This specimen belongs to a study of OX40 agonist ivuxolimab in advanced cancers. For the study at large: Ivuxolimab was delivered to patients intravenously every 2 weeks at doses spanning 0.01 to 10 mg/kg. Patients achieving partial responses numbered three: one hepatocellular carcinoma case and two cutaneous melanoma cases.

The CDR3 spans 14 residues. Between the trimmed V and J ends, which lost 1 base and 1 base, there was a span of 8 bases. Germline CDR1 is SGHRS and CDR2 is YFSETQ. The receptor was derived from an adult with an advanced solid tumor such as melanoma, head and neck, liver or kidney cancer. Sequences were derived from CD4+ or CD8+ T cells sorted from blood, sampled in a trial of the OX40 agonist ivuxolimab. The chain is built from TRBV5-1 and TRBJ1-1; the D is unclear. The CDR3 bases are TGCGCCAGCAGCTTGAGGCCACAGAACACTGAAGCTTTCTTT. This encodes CASSLRPQNTEAFF.